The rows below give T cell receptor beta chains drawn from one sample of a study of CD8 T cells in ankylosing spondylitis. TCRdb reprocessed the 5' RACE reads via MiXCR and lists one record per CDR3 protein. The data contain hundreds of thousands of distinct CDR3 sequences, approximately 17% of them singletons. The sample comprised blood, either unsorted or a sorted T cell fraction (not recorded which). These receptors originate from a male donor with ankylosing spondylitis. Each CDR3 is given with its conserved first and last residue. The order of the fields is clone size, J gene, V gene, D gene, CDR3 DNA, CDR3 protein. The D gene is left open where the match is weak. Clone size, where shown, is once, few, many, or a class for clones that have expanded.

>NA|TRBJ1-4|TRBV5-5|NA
TGTGCCAGCAGCCCAACTACGGGGGGGCAGGGAAAACTGTTTTTT
CASSPTTGGQGKLFF
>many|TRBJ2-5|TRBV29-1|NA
TGCAGCGTTGTGTCTGGGGCGTACCAAGAGACCCAGTACTTC
CSVVSGAYQETQYF
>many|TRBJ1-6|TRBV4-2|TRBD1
TGTGCCAGCAGCCAAGAGTGGACAGGAGTTAATTCACCCCTCCACTTT
CASSQEWTGVNSPLHF
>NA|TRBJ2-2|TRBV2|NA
TGTGCCAGCAGTGTGCACCCCCCTGGTACCGGGGAGCTGTTTTTT
CASSVHPPGTGELFF
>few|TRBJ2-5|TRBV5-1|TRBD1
TGCGCCAGCAGTCAATGGACAGGGGGCATGGAGACCCAGTACTTC
CASSQWTGGMETQYF
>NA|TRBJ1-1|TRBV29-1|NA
TGCAGCGTTGTTCAGTCCGCCAGGGGAGCTTTCTTT
CSVVQSARGAFF
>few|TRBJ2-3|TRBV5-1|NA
TGCGCCAGCAGCGGCGGGACTCCTCATGATACGCAGTATTTT
CASSGGTPHDTQYF
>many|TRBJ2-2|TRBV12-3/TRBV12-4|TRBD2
TGTGCCAGCAGTCCCTCCGGTAGCGGGGCCTACACCGGGGAGCTGTTTTTT
CASSPSGSGAYTGELFF
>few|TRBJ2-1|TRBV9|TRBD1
TGTGCCAGCAGCCCACCTGGGACAGGGGTTCACAATGAGCAGTTCTTC
CASSPPGTGVHNEQFF
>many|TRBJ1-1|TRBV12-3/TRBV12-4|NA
TGTGCCAGCAGTCCTTCCCAGGGGACTGAAGCTTTCTTT
CASSPSQGTEAFF
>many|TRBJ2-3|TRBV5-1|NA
TGCGCCAGCAGCTTCCAGGGGCCGACAGATACGCAGTATTTT
CASSFQGPTDTQYF
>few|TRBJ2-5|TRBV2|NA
TGTGCCAGCAGGAGGGACTCGCAAGAGACCCAGTACTTC
CASRRDSQETQYF
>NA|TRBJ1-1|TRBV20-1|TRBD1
TGCAGTGCTAGACCCCCAACAGGGGCCTACACTGAAGCTTTCTTT
CSARPPTGAYTEAFF
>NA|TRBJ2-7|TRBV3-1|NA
TGTGCCAGCAGCCCCGAGGCGGCTAGCAGGCCCTACGAGCAGTACTTC
CASSPEAASRPYEQYF
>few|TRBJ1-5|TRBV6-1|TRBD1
TGTGCCACCACCGGGACAGGTAGCAATCAGCCCCAGCATTTT
CATTGTGSNQPQHF
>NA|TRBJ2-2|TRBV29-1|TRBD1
TGCAGCGTTGGATTGCAGGGGGCGCGGGTCGGGGAGCTGTTTTTT
CSVGLQGARVGELFF
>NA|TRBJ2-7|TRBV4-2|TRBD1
TGTGCCAGCAGCCAAGGACAGGGGATGTACGAGCAGTACTTC
CASSQGQGMYEQYF
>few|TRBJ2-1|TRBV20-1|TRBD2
TGCAGTGCTAGGGCGGGAGGGCCCGGGTATGAGCAGTTCTTC
CSARAGGPGYEQFF
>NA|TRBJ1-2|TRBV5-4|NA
TGTGCCAGCAGTCATACTCTACCTGGAGACTATGGCTACACCTTC
CASSHTLPGDYGYTF
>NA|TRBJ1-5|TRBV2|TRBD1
TGTGCCAGCAGTGAAACGGGAGCAGGGGGCCCGAATATCAATCAGCCCCAGCATTTT
CASSETGAGGPNINQPQHF
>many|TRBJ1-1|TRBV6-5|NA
TGTGCCAGCAGTTGGGCGGAGACAGTCCAGAACACTGAAGCTTTCTTT
CASSWAETVQNTEAFF
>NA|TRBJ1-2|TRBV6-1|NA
TGTGCCAGCAGTGAAGGAAGTATCAGGAACTATGGCTACACCTTC
CASSEGSIRNYGYTF
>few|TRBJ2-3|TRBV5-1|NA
TGCGCCAGCAGCTTGGCAGGCGACTACACAGATACGCAGTATTTT
CASSLAGDYTDTQYF